The sequence of this T cell receptor (beta chain) was determined in a study of blood T cell repertoires in COVID-19. The overall study: From the United States, Italy and Spain came samples of acute and convalescent COVID-19. T cells, B-cell-depleted T cells, or PBMCs provided the cDNA or gDNA that served as material.

Using immunoSEQ multiplex PCR, the repertoire was profiled, and TCRdb retains in-frame clones only, with some absent. The sample consists of hundreds of thousands of clones, about 90% of them appearing once. Germline V gives CDR1 SGDLS, CDR2 YYNGEE. V dropped 3 bases and J dropped 0 bases, with 18 bases sitting between them. The CDR3 totals 17 residues. The chain is built from TRBV9 and TRBJ1-1; D may be TRBD1 (5 bases). This receptor was identified in a woman in her late teens or twenties with acute or convalescent COVID-19. The sample comprised peripheral blood. The CDR3 DNA sequence: TGTGCCAGCAGCGCCGACGGGGGTCTAGGGGTGAACACTGAAGCTTTCTTT. Protein product: CASSADGGLGVNTEAFF. The whole variable domain, remainder taken from reference TRBV9 and TRBJ1-1, is DSGVTQTPKHLITATGQRVTLRCSPRSGDLSVYWYQQSLDQGLQFLIQYYNGEERAKGNILERFSAQQFPDLHSELNLSSLELGDSALYFCASSADGGLGVNTEAFFGQGTRLTVV.